The source of this T cell receptor (beta chain) is a study of Ad26.COV2.S vaccination and SARS-CoV-2 variants. Overall study: Ad26.COV2.S, an intramuscular injection, was given once or twice 56 days apart.

As to treatment: 15 to 20 received Ad26.COV2.S at low or high dose, single or two shots; several received placebo; per-sample allocation not given. Day 63 after the first injection of vaccine or placebo was the sampling time. This clone came up once. The protocol was immunoSEQ multiplex PCR, while the TCRdb copy is restricted to in-frame clones and leaves out a portion. The sample includes roughly 320,000 clones, around 90% of them seen just once. This receptor was obtained from a person between 18 and 59 years old who received the Ad26.COV2.S COVID-19 vaccine or a placebo. The sample here was peripheral blood, taken in a trial of Ad26.COV2.S vaccine versus placebo.

Here the CDR3 reads CASSPTPGGIGNEQFF. In nucleotides, the CDR3 is TGTGCCAGCAGCCCCACTCCGGGGGGCATTGGCAATGAGCAGTTCTTC. The chain carries TRBV9 and TRBJ2-1; TRBD2 might be the D (7 bases). Trimming left V 4 bases short and J 6 bases short, with 20 bases between. The germline V gene has CDR1 SGDLS and CDR2 YYNGEE. CDR3 length: 16 amino acids.